This record concerns one T cell receptor (beta chain) sequence. Its antigen remains unknown. The sample originates from a study of cytomegalovirus exposure and HLA in healthy donors. Notes on the study in general: While the bulk of TCR sequences proved rare, some public TCRs turned up in many donors. The authors later found TCR association rates varying by HLA locus, with DRB1 most and HLA-C fewest. It emerged from a later analysis that several of the most significant clusters appeared to be linked to common viral pathogens.

Trimming pared 4 bases from V and 5 bases from J, leaving 8 bases between. Germline V gene sequence: CDR1 MDHEN, CDR2 SYDVKM. The CDR3 loop spans 12 amino acids. The PCR used 60 Vbeta and 13 Jbeta primers. The protocol was immunoSEQ multiplex PCR, while the TCRdb copy is restricted to in-frame clones and leaves out a portion. The table shows about 140,000 clones, with around 81% occurring only once. The chain links TRBV28 to TRBJ2-5; no clear D. Sequencing was performed on PBMCs. The sequence was collected from a man aged 45-65 years in good health and CMV-seronegative. The CDR3 spells CASSYLGETQYF. CDR3 coding DNA: TGTGCCAGCAGTTACCTCGGTGAGACCCAGTACTTC. Variable domain in full (rest from reference TRBV28 and TRBJ2-5): DVKVTQSSRYLVKRTGEKVFLECVQDMDHENMFWYRQDPGLGLRLIYFSYDVKMKEKGDIPEGYSVSREKKERFSLILESASTNQTSMYLCASSYLGETQYFGPGTRLLVL.